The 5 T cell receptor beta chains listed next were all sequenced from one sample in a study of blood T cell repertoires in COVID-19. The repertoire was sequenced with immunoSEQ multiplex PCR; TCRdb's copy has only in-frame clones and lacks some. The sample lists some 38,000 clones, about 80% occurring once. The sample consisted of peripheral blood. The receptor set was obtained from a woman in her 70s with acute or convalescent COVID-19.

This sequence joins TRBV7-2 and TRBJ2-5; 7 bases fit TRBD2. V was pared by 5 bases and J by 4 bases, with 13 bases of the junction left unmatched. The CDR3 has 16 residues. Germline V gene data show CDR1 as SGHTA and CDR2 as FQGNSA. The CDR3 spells CASSPHGSGVGETQYF. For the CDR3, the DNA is TGTGCCAGCAGCCCCCATGGGAGCGGGGTGGGAGAGACCCAGTACTTC.

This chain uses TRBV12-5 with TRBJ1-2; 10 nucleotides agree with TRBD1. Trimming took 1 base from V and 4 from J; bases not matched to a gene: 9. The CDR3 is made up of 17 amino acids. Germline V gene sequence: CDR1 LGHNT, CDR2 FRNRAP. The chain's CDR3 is CASGLARDRGRSYGYTF. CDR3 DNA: TGTGCTAGTGGTTTGGCTCGGGACAGGGGAAGGAGCTATGGCTACACCTTC. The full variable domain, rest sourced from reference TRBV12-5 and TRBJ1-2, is DARVTQTPRHKVTEMGQEVTMRCQPILGHNTVFWYRQTMMQGLELLAYFRNRAPLDDSGMPKDRFSAEMPDATLATLKIQPSEPRDSAVYFCASGLARDRGRSYGYTFGSGTRLTVV.

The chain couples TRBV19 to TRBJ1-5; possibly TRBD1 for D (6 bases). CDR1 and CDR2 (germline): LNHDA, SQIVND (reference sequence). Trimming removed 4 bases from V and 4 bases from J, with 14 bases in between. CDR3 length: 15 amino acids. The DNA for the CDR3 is TGTGCCAGTAGTACCCTGGACAGTGCGAATCAGCCCCAGCATTTT. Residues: CASSTLDSANQPQHF.

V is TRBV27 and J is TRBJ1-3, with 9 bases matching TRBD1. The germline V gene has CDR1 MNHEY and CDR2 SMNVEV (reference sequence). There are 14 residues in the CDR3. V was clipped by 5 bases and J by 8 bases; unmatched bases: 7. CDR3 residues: CASSVTGGWDTIYF. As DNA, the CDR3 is TGTGCCAGCAGTGTTACAGGGGGCTGGGACACCATATATTTT.

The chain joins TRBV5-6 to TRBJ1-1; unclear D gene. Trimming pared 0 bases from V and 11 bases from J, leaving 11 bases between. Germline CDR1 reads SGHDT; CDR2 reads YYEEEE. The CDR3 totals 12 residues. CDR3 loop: CASSLVFSEAFF. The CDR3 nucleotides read TGTGCCAGCAGCTTGGTCTTCAGCGAGGCTTTCTTT.